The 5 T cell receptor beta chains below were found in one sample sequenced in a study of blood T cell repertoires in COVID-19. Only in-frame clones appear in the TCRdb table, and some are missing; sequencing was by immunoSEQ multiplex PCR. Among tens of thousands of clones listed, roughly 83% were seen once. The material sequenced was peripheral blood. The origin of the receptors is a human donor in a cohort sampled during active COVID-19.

CDR3 sequence reads: CASSPVDIQETQYF. As DNA, the CDR3 is TGTGCCAGCTCACCGGTAGATATTCAAGAGACCCAGTACTTC. The chain is built from TRBV18 and TRBJ2-5; D not certain. Germline V lookup: CDR1 KGHSH, CDR2 LQKENI. The length of the CDR3 is 14 residues. Trimming removed 3 bases from V and 2 bases from J, with 10 bases in between.

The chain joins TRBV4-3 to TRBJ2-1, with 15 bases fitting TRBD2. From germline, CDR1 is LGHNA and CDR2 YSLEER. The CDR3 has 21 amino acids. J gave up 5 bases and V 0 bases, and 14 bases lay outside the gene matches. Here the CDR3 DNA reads TGCGCCAGCAGCCAAGATTGGGCTCAAGGACTAGCGGGGGGGATAGACAATGAGCAGTTCTTC. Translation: CASSQDWAQGLAGGIDNEQFF.

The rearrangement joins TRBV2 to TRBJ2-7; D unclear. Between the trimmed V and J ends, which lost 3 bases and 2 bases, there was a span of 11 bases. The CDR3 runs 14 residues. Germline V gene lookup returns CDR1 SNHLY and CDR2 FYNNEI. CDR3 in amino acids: CASSDRRFPYEQYF. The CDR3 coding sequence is TGTGCCAGCAGTGATCGCAGATTCCCCTACGAGCAGTACTTC.

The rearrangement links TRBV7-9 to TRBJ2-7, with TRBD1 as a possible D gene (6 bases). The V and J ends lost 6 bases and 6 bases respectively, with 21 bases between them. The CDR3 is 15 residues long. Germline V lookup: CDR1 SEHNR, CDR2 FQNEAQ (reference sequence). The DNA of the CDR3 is TGTGCCAGCAGAACCTTAAACCTACAGGGTGGCGAGCAGTACTTC. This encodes CASRTLNLQGGEQYF.

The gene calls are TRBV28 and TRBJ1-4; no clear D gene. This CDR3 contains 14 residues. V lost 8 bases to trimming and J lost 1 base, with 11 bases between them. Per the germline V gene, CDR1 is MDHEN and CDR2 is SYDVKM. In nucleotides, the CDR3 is TGTGCCAGCGGAGGGCGCGGAACTAATGAAAAACTGTTTTTT. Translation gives CASGGRGTNEKLFF.